These 13 T cell receptor beta chains share one sample of origin, sequenced in a study of blood T cell repertoires in COVID-19. Produced via immunoSEQ multiplex PCR; TCRdb's table is partial and in-frame only. This table has a few hundred thousand clones, almost 85% appearing once. Sequenced material: peripheral blood. These TCRs come from a woman aged 70-85 years with COVID-19, enrolled during active disease.

V and J are TRBV5-8 and TRBJ2-3; TRBD1 matches at 10 bases. Germline CDR1 reads SGHTS; CDR2 reads YDEGEE. The length of the CDR3 is 14 residues. The V gene end was trimmed by 0 bases and the J gene end by 5 bases; junction bases not matched to a gene: 0. CDR3 DNA sequence: TGTGCCAGCAGCTTGGGGACAGGGGGAGATACGCAGTATTTT. This sequence encodes CASSLGTGGDTQYF.

The genes are TRBV5-1 and TRBJ1-1; D is unresolved. Germline V gives CDR1 SGHRS, CDR2 YFSETQ. With 4 bases removed from V and 2 bases from J, the gap between germline ends came to 9 bases. The CDR3 runs to 13 residues. The CDR3 nucleotides read TGCGCCAGCAGCATTGGGCCTAACACTGAAGCTTTCTTT. It codes for CASSIGPNTEAFF.

The chain recombines TRBV7-2 with TRBJ1-4; 10 bases line up with TRBD1. The V and J ends lost 2 bases and 8 bases, in that order; junction bases with no gene match: 11. This CDR3 is built from 17 residues. CDR1 and CDR2 from the germline V gene are SGHTA and FQGNSA. The CDR3 sequence: CASSLSGTGVLGEKLFF. CDR3 bases: TGTGCCAGCAGCTTATCCGGGACAGGGGTTTTGGGGGAAAAACTGTTTTTT.

V gene TRBV21-1 combines with J gene TRBJ1-2; whether TRBD1, the table's D call, matches the DNA was not checked. TRBV21-1 is a pseudogene locus. The length of the CDR3 is 13 residues. The CDR3 reads CASSEQGYYGYTF. CDR3 sequence (DNA): TGTGCCAGCAGCGAACAGGGGTACTATGGCTACACCTTC.

The chain uses TRBV28 and TRBJ1-2; D is possibly TRBD1 (5 bases). Trimming took 6 bases from V and 4 from J, leaving 15 bases between them. The CDR3 consists of 14 residues. The germline V gene encodes CDR1 MDHEN and CDR2 SYDVKM. CDR3: CASRRTGVLYGYTF. CDR3 nucleotide sequence: TGTGCCAGCAGGCGTACGGGGGTGCTCTATGGCTACACCTTC.

The chain employs TRBV2 and TRBJ2-1; 11 nucleotides align to TRBD2. Germline V CDR1 and CDR2: SNHLY, FYNNEI. The CDR3 runs 15 residues. Trimming removed 6 bases from V and 9 bases from J; junction bases left unmatched: 10. CDR3 protein: CASSGSGRAPSEQFF. CDR3 nucleotides: TGTGCCAGCAGCGGTAGCGGGAGGGCCCCTAGTGAGCAGTTCTTC.

V is TRBV24-1 and J is TRBJ2-1; TRBD1 agrees at 9 bases. CDR3 length: 16 amino acids. Germline CDR1 and CDR2: KGHDR and SFDVKD. The trim removed 2 bases at V and 10 bases at J, leaving 11 bases unmatched. This chain's CDR3 is CATSDSGTGNPGEQFF. Here the CDR3 DNA reads TGTGCCACCAGTGATTCCGGGACAGGGAACCCAGGGGAGCAGTTCTTC.

V and J are TRBV10-3 and TRBJ1-2; D call uncertain. V was pared by 3 bases and J by 4 bases, with 3 bases between. The CDR3 has 11 amino acids. Germline V CDR1 and CDR2: ENHRY, SYGVKD. The CDR3, as DNA: TGTGCCATCAGTGACGGCTATGGCTACACCTTC. Translation gives CAISDGYGYTF.

CDR3 bases: TGCAGCGTTGTGGTACTCCAAGAGACCCAGTACTTC. Its translation is CSVVVLQETQYF. The rearrangement uses TRBV29-1 and TRBJ2-5; D is uncertain. The CDR3 is 12 residues long. V lost 4 bases, J lost 1 base, and 7 bases lay in between. Germline V CDR1 and CDR2: SQVTM, ANQGSEA. The full variable domain, completed using reference TRBV29-1 and TRBJ2-5, is SAVISQKPSRDICQRGTSLTIQCQVDSQVTMMFWYRQQPGQSLTLIATANQGSEATYESGFVIDKFPISRPNLTFSTLTVSNMSPEDSSIYLCSVVVLQETQYFGPGTRLLVL.

The chain combines TRBV9 with TRBJ1-3; D remains unclear. Germline assignment: CDR1 SGDLS and CDR2 YYNGEE. V was clipped by 0 bases and J by 7 bases, with 5 bases between them. The CDR3 covers 12 residues. The CDR3 bases are TGTGCCAGCAGCGTAGGGAGTAACACCATATATTTT. It translates to CASSVGSNTIYF.

CDR3 nucleotide sequence: TGTGCCAGCAACAAACAGGGAGGGGAGCAAGAGACCCAGTACTTC. Its translation: CASNKQGGEQETQYF. The rearrangement uses TRBV5-4 and TRBJ2-5, with D maybe TRBD2 (7 bases). CDR3 length equals 15 residues. CDR1 is SGHNT and CDR2 is YYREEE in the germline V gene (reference sequence). Trimming took 6 bases from V and 2 from J, leaving 17 bases between them.

V usage is TRBV6-2 or TRBV6-3 and J usage is TRBJ2-7; tentatively, D is TRBD1 (6 bases). The V and J ends lost 4 bases and 4 bases respectively, with 11 bases between them. The length of the CDR3 is 13 residues. Looked up from germline, CDR1 is MNHEY and CDR2 is SVGEGT. CDR3 nucleotides: TGTGCCAGCAGTTCGGCAGGGGAATACGAGCAGTACTTC. Protein product: CASSSAGEYEQYF.

This clone was counted once. V gene TRBV11-1 combines with J gene TRBJ1-1; no clear D. In germline, CDR1 is SGHAT, CDR2 FQDESV (reference sequence). CDR3 length: 13 amino acids. V lost 3 bases and J lost 0, with 5 bases in between. The CDR3 spells CASSLEMNTEAFF. For the CDR3, the DNA is TGTGCCAGCAGCTTGGAGATGAACACTGAAGCTTTCTTT.